Below, one TCR beta chain is given with its context. Original analysis: Reference gene primer amplification yielded estimated nucleated cell counts. Libraries were prepared by immunoSEQ multiplex PCR; TCRdb keeps only in-frame clonotypes and omits some of them. The V and J calls and the clone size are those of that table, but D and trimming were determined from the DNA. The repertoire includes 150,000 to 200,000 clones, over 75% of them detected once, and 2.5% sits in the top ten. The entry originates in a study of blood T cell repertoires in COVID-19. In the study overall: Samples came from the United States, Italy and Spain, spanning acute and convalescent COVID-19. Nucleic acid was either cDNA or gDNA, and it came from T cells, B-cell-depleted T cells, or PBMCs.

J lost 3 bases, V lost 4 bases, and 4 bases had no gene match. The CDR3 runs 16 residues. Germline V gene lookup returns CDR1 SGDLS and CDR2 YYNGEE. The TCR originated in a man in his forties with active or convalescent COVID-19. The sequencing input was peripheral blood. V gene TRBV9 combines with J gene TRBJ2-1; 13 nucleotides align to TRBD2. CDR3 in amino acids: CASSKTSGGHYNEQFF. CDR3 bases: TGTGCCAGCAGCAAGACTAGCGGGGGGCACTACAATGAGCAGTTCTTC. The full variable domain, its missing parts supplied by reference TRBV9 and TRBJ2-1, is DSGVTQTPKHLITATGQRVTLRCSPRSGDLSVYWYQQSLDQGLQFLIQYYNGEERAKGNILERFSAQQFPDLHSELNLSSLELGDSALYFCASSKTSGGHYNEQFFGPGTRLTVL.